These T cell receptor beta chains were read from a single sample in a study of T cell responses to AZD1222 COVID-19 vaccine. The data were produced by immunoSEQ multiplex PCR, yet TCRdb's version contains in-frame clones alone and is incomplete. Of approximately 150,000 clones listed, 92% are singletons. Source: peripheral blood, taken on day 0 of AZD1222 vaccination. These receptors were obtained from an adult in good health. The CDR3 runs from the conserved cysteine through the conserved F or W. Each record gives: J gene, D gene, V gene, CDR3 DNA, CDR3 protein. D genes are given only for firm matches.

>TRBJ1-4|-|TRBV28
TGTGCCAGCAGTGCCGACCGAGATGAAAAACTGTTTTTT
CASSADRDEKLFF
>TRBJ1-6|TRBD1|TRBV6-2/TRBV6-3
TGTGCCAGCAGTCCCGAAGACAGGGGAAATTCACCCCTCCACTTT
CASSPEDRGNSPLHF
>TRBJ2-2|TRBD2|TRBV7-3
TGTGCCAGCAGCTCCGGGGCTAGCGGGAGGAGGACCGGGGAGCTGTTTTTT
CASSSGASGRRTGELFF
>TRBJ2-3|-|TRBV5-1
TGCGCCAGCAGCTTGGGGACTCTCGGAGGCACAGATACGCAGTATTTT
CASSLGTLGGTDTQYF
>TRBJ2-3|-|TRBV6-1
TGTGCCAGCAGTGAAAGACCCCCAGATACGCAGTATTTT
CASSERPPDTQYF
>TRBJ2-7|-|TRBV19
TGTGCCAGTAGTTGGGCGGGAATAGACGAGCAGTACTTC
CASSWAGIDEQYF
>TRBJ2-5|-|TRBV27
TGTGCCAGCAGTTTAGCGGGACAGCAAGAGACCCAGTACTTC
CASSLAGQQETQYF
>TRBJ1-5|TRBD1|TRBV9
TGTGCCAGCAGCGCCGGCGAGGGGGCATTTCAGCCCCAGCATTTT
CASSAGEGAFQPQHF
>TRBJ2-7|TRBD1|TRBV28
TGTGCCAGCAACAGACAGGGGACTTTCTACGAGCAGTACTTC
CASNRQGTFYEQYF
>TRBJ1-5|-|TRBV10-2
TGCGCCAGCAGTGAGTCGAAGGGCGATCAGCCCCAGCATTTT
CASSESKGDQPQHF